This TCR beta chain was captured by sequencing in a study of PD-1 blockade in classical Hodgkin lymphoma. CDR1 SGDLS and CDR2 YYNGEE come from the germline V gene. The CDR3 spans 13 residues. V gave up 2 bases and J gave up 4 bases, with 7 bases separating them. This clone was seen a few times. Its matching antigen is unknown. Other DNA sequences of this sample code for an identical CDR3. TCRdb's table, derived via immunoSEQ multiplex PCR, lists solely in-frame clones and lacks some. This sample has 20,000 or so clones, with 70% to 80% found just once. All patients experienced relapse after autologous stem cell transplantation, and brentuximab vedotin exposure was variable. Study-wide results and caveats: Baseline TCR diversity was reportedly lower in newly diagnosed patients than in healthy donors. It was reported as lower still in relapsed/refractory patients.

This specimen consisted of peripheral blood mononuclear cells (PBMCs), obtained before the second cycle of nivolumab. The chain uses TRBV9 and TRBJ1-5; D not certain. The TCR sequence derives from a human donor with classical Hodgkin lymphoma. CDR3 bases: TGTGCCAGCAGCGTCGGGGAAAATCAGCCCCAGCATTTT. It specifies CASSVGENQPQHF.